This TCR beta chain originates from a study of tumor and adjacent non-tumor tissue in lung cancer. Findings of the study overall: Normal lung showed higher cumulative top 100 clone frequency than tumor.

Three rounds of nested PCR, following a modified ARM-PCR protocol, produced the TCRbeta library. TCRdb fed the multiplex PCR reads into MiXCR, producing one record per CDR3 protein. The data contain under 150,000 distinct CDR3 sequences, around 65% of them singletons. In this sample, this clonotype turned up a few times. Its antigen is unidentified. RNA was extracted from bulk tissue without any cell sorting. The clonotype originates from a man in his 60s with small cell lung cancer. The sequenced sample was lung tumor tissue.

The DNA for the CDR3 is TGCGCCAGCAGCTTGACCGGGGGGGGCACCGGCTACGAGCAGTACTTC. This sequence encodes CASSLTGGGTGYEQYF. This chain joins TRBV5-1 and TRBJ2-7, with 8 bases lining up with TRBD2. The CDR3 extends over 16 amino acids. CDR1 and CDR2 (germline): SGHRS, YFSETQ. V gave up 1 base and J gave up 3 bases; unmatched junction bases: 9.